This T cell receptor beta chain was documented in a study of blood T cell repertoires in COVID-19. Study as a whole: Some COVID-19 samples were acute and others convalescent; all came from the United States, Italy and Spain. Sources were T cells, B-cell-depleted T cells, or PBMCs; the material itself was cDNA or gDNA.

Unmatched junction bases numbered 11, after V lost 4 bases and J lost 5 bases. The germline V gene has CDR1 SGHNT and CDR2 YYREEE (reference sequence). This CDR3 spans 16 amino acids. Per the original data handling: Amplification of reference gene primers provided the estimated nucleated cell counts. Here immunoSEQ multiplex PCR was the method, and the copy in TCRdb shows in-frame clones only, minus some. V, J and clone size were drawn from that table, and D and trimming were deduced from the DNA. The sample includes fewer than 120,000 clones, roughly 82% seen only once; the top ten take 16%. The specimen sequenced was peripheral blood. The receptor's source is a woman aged 55-70 years with acute or convalescent COVID-19. V gene TRBV5-4 combines with J gene TRBJ2-1; 8 bases align to TRBD1. The chain's CDR3 is CASSGLTGQANNEQFF. The CDR3 DNA sequence: TGTGCCAGCAGCGGATTAACGGGACAGGCCAACAATGAGCAGTTCTTC. Using reference TRBV5-4 and TRBJ2-1 for the parts outside the CDR3, the full variable domain is ETGVTQSPTHLIKTRGQQVTLRCSSQSGHNTVSWYQQALGQGPQFIFQYYREEENGRGNFPPRFSGLQFPNYSSELNVNALELDDSALYLCASSGLTGQANNEQFFGPGTRLTVL.